This T cell receptor (beta chain) derives from a study of early T cells in non-severe SARS-CoV-2 infection (dated by TCRdb to the early 2020s). Broadly, across the study: TCR sequencing used bulk RNA from unsorted whole blood, so alpha and beta chains could not be paired. On the study overall, not on this receptor specifically: Matching against VDJdb was skewed toward anti-spike CD8 responses, likely underestimated virus-specific expansions, and missed private and CD4 specificities.

On this clonotype itself: Its antigen is currently not known. Within one base of it there is no much larger clone, and no base qualities were kept.

Library method: 5' RACE. TCRdb records NextSeq 500 as the sequencer. In the TCR library protocol, unique molecular identifiers were attached to individual cDNA molecules to correct for PCR bias and sequencing error. TCR alpha and beta chains were both sequenced, and the abundances of alpha and beta sequences in each sample were closely correlated with each other. For the original study's pipeline: Decombinator V4 was used to annotate the V gene, J gene and CDR3 of the TCR sequences. Expanded TCRs were defined as changing significantly between any two time points under a Poisson model with p below 0.0001. TCR abundances were normalised to the total number of TCRs sequenced per sample and were expressed as counts per million. MAIT TCRs were defined by TRAV1-2 paired with TRAJ12, TRAJ20 or TRAJ33, and iNKT TCRs by TRAV10 paired with TRAJ18. VDJdb, accessed on 1 November 2021, was searched for TCRs annotated for CMV, EBV and SARS-CoV-2, and TCRs annotated for more than one antigen were excluded. TCRdb reanalyzed the raw reads on its own, using fastp at Q25 for trimming and MiXCR for clone calling, and kept in-frame beta chains. Merged by CDR3 protein, the rows form single entries marked with the most common genes and DNA. The V and J calls were not made by the authors but by TCRdb's processing. Within this sample are more than 55,000 distinct CDR3 sequences, with about an eighth of them counted one time only. The top ten clonotypes cover approximately 1.3% of the sample.

Set within a cohort of healthcare workers in London, UK, this nested case-control study involved weekly PCR testing of nasopharyngeal swabs along with blood sampling. Between 23 and 31 March 2020, the week of the UK lockdown, healthcare workers were enrolled and then followed up weekly for as long as 16 weeks. Trimming removed 4 bases from V and 0 bases from J, leaving 9 bases between the germline ends. CDR1 and CDR2, looked up from the germline V gene, are SQVTM and ANQGSEA. The CDR3 has 13 amino acids, counting the end cysteine and phenylalanine. The read is trimmed to its CDR3 DNA, 39 bases read in frame from base 1.

What was sequenced was whole blood. Recombination linked TRBV29-1 to TRBJ1-1; the D gene remains uncertain. The TCR originated in an adult who was a healthcare worker with PCR-confirmed SARS-CoV-2 infection or an uninfected control (not recorded which). The CDR3 region: CSVGDTMNTEAFF. Read as DNA, the sequence is TGCAGCGTTGGAGACACAATGAACACTGAAGCTTTCTTT.